The 5 T cell receptor beta chains presented below share a single source sample, sequenced in a study of cytomegalovirus exposure and HLA in healthy donors. PCR was performed using 60 Vbeta and 13 Jbeta primers. TCRdb keeps only in-frame clones here, not all; method: immunoSEQ multiplex PCR. The profile shows some 130,000 clones, around four fifths of them singletons. Sequenced material: PBMCs. Receptors originate from a woman in her forties or fifties in good health and CMV-seropositive.

V gene TRBV5-1 combines with J gene TRBJ2-2; D not certain. This CDR3 is 13 amino acids long. V dropped 0 bases and J dropped 5 bases, with 5 bases sitting between them. Looked up from germline, CDR1 is SGHRS and CDR2 is YFSETQ. DNA for the CDR3: TGCGCCAGCAGCTTGGGAGAAACCGGGGAGCTGTTTTTT. This gives the protein CASSLGETGELFF.

The chain employs TRBV30 and TRBJ2-3; 8 nucleotides line up with TRBD2. The CDR3 is made up of 13 amino acids. CDR1 and CDR2 (germline): GTSNPN, SVGIG (reference sequence). The V segment lost 5 bases and the J segment 2 bases; nucleotides outside the gene matches: 3. The CDR3 nucleotides are TGTGCCTGGGATAGCGGGGACACAGATACGCAGTATTTT. Its translation: CAWDSGDTDTQYF. The full variable domain, its missing parts supplied by reference TRBV30 and TRBJ2-3, is SQTIHQWPATLVQPVGSPLSLECTVEGTSNPNLYWYRQAAGRGLQLLFYSVGIGQISSEVPQNLSASRPQDRQFILSSKKLLLSDSGFYLCAWDSGDTDTQYFGPGTRLTVL.

The genes are TRBV5-4 and TRBJ2-2; 7 bases fit TRBD2. The germline V gene has CDR1 SGHNT and CDR2 YYREEE (reference sequence). V trimming: 4 bases; J trimming: 6 bases; junction bases outside the gene matches: 12. This CDR3 contains 16 residues. CDR3 in amino acids: CASSLGLEGTAGELFF. The CDR3 DNA reads as TGTGCCAGCAGCCTAGGACTAGAAGGGACGGCCGGGGAGCTGTTTTTT.

Only one count was recorded for this clone. The rearrangement links TRBV4-2 to TRBJ2-7, with 11 nucleotides matching TRBD1. The V gene end was trimmed by 5 bases and the J gene end by 5 bases; junction bases not matched to a gene: 8. CDR3 length: 15 residues. CDR1 is LGHNA and CDR2 is YNFKEQ in the germline V gene. In DNA form, the CDR3 reads TGTGCCAGCAGCTACCGGGACAGGGGGTCAAACGAGCAGTACTTC. Its protein is CASSYRDRGSNEQYF.

As to this clone: This same CDR3 is encoded by further DNA sequences in the sample. The V call is TRBV27, the J call TRBJ1-3; possible D gene TRBD1, 5 bases. Trimming stripped 5 bases from V and 0 bases from J, with 11 bases between. Per the germline V gene, CDR1 is MNHEY and CDR2 is SMNVEV (reference sequence). This CDR3 is built from 15 residues. CDR3 region: CASSLTGFSGNTIYF. DNA for the CDR3: TGTGCCAGCAGTCTCACAGGTTTCTCTGGAAACACCATATATTTT.